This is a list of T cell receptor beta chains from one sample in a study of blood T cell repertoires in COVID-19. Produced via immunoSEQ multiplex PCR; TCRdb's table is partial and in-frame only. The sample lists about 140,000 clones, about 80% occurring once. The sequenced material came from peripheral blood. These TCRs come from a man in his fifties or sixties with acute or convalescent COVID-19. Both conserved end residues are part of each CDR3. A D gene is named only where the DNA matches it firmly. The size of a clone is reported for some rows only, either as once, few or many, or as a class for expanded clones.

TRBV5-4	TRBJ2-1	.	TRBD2	TGTGCCAGCAGCTTGGATGTAGCGGGACCCTACAATGAGCAGTTCTTC	CASSLDVAGPYNEQFF
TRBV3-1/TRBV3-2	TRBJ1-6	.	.	TGTGCCAGCAGCCATAGCGAGCATTCACCCCTCCACTTT	CASSHSEHSPLHF
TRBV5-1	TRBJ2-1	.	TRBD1	TGCGCCAGCAGCTTGGGACAGGGAATAAATGAGCAGTTCTTC	CASSLGQGINEQFF
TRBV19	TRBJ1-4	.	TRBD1	TGTGCCAGTAGTATAGCCAGGGGGGCAGGTGAAAAACTGTTTTTT	CASSIARGAGEKLFF
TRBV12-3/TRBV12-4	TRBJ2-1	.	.	TGTGCCAGCAGTTTATCAGGGGCCTATGAGCAGTTCTTC	CASSLSGAYEQFF
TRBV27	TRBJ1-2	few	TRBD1	TGTGCCAGCAGTTACAGGGGGCGCGACCCCTCCTATGGCTACACCTTC	CASSYRGRDPSYGYTF
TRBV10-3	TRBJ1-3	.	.	TGTGCCATCAGTGGGGGGGAGAACACCATATATTTT	CAISGGENTIYF
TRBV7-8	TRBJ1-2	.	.	TGTGCCAGCAGCTTAAGAGGCCAGGGAAGCGGCTACACCTTC	CASSLRGQGSGYTF
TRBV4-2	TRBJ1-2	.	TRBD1	TGTGCCAGCAGCCAAGATCCAGGGGGTAGCTATGGCTACACCTTC	CASSQDPGGSYGYTF
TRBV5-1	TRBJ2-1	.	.	TGCGCCAGCAGCTTGCGCGATTTCTTCAATGAGCAGTTCTTC	CASSLRDFFNEQFF
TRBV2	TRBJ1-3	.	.	TGTGCCAGCAGTGAAGCCTACAGCTCTGGAAACACCATATATTTT	CASSEAYSSGNTIYF
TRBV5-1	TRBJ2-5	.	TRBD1	TGCGCCAGCAGCCAGGACAGGGCTCAAGAGACCCAGTACTTC	CASSQDRAQETQYF
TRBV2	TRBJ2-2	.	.	TGTGCCAGCAGCGCTTCTAACGCCTTGAACACCGGGGAGCTGTTTTTT	CASSASNALNTGELFF
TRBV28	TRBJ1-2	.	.	TGTGCCAGCGTCTCTACCTGGGGAGGAATTAACTATGGCTACACCTTC	CASVSTWGGINYGYTF
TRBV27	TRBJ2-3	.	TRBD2	TGTGCCAGCAGTTTTTCGGGGGGGGTTCTTCTAGATACGCAGTATTTT	CASSFSGGVLLDTQYF
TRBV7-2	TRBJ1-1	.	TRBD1	TGTGCCAGCAGCTCCTACAGGGGTGGCACTGAAGCTTTCTTT	CASSSYRGGTEAFF
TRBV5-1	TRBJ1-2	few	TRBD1	TGCGCCAGCAGCTGGACAGGCGATCTCAACTATGGCTACACCTTC	CASSWTGDLNYGYTF
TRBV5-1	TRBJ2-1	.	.	TGCGCCAGCAGCCGGGACTTGTCTAGCTCCTACAATGAGCAGTTCTTC	CASSRDLSSSYNEQFF
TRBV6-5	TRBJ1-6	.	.	TGTGCCAGCAGTCGACAGGCGAGCGATTCACCCCTCCACTTT	CASSRQASDSPLHF
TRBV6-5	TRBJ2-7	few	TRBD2	TGTGCCAGCAGTTACTCGCGGGGGTACGAGCAGTACTTC	CASSYSRGYEQYF
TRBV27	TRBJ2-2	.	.	TGTGCCAGCAGTTTTCTACCAAACACCGGGGAGCTGTTTTTT	CASSFLPNTGELFF
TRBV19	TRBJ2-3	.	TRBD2	TGTGCCAGTAGTTGGGGAGGCGGGGGGGCTGCAGATACGCAGTATTTT	CASSWGGGGAADTQYF
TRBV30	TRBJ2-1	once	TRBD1	TGTGCCTGGAGTGTTAATTCAGGGGGCGCGGATGAGCAGTTCTTC	CAWSVNSGGADEQFF
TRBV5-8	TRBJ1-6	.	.	TGTGCCAGCAGCTTGGCCAATGGGGGCGGGTTCTATAATTCACCCCTCCACTTT	CASSLANGGGFYNSPLHF
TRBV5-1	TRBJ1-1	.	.	TGCGCCAGCAGCTTCGTCGGAGAGGCCAAGACTGAAGCTTTCTTT	CASSFVGEAKTEAFF
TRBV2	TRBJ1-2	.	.	TGTGCCAGCAACCTCAGGACAGTCTATGGCTACACCTTC	CASNLRTVYGYTF
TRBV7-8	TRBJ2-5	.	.	TGTGCCAGCAGCTTGATAGCGGAGACCCAGTACTTC	CASSLIAETQYF
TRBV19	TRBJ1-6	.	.	TGTGCCAGTAGCGGGACTTCAATATCACCCCTCCACTTT	CASSGTSISPLHF
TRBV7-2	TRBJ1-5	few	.	TGTGCCAGCAGCTTCAAGGGAGGTCAGCCCCAGCATTTT	CASSFKGGQPQHF
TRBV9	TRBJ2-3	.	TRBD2	TGTGCCAGCAGCGGATGGGACTACAGCACAGATACGCAGTATTTT	CASSGWDYSTDTQYF
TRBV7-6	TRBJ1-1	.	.	TGTGCCAGCAGCCCCGGGGGGGGATTGAACACTGAAGCTTTCTTT	CASSPGGGLNTEAFF
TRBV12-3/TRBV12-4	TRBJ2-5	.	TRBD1	TGTGCCAGCAGTCAACAGGGGTCCGAGACCCAGTACTTC	CASSQQGSETQYF
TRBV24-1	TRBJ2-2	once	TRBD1	TGTGCCACCAGTGGACAGGGGAACACCGGGGAGCTGTTTTTT	CATSGQGNTGELFF
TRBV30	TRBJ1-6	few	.	TGTGCCTGGAGTGGGGTGGGGCCCAATTCACCCCTCCACTTT	CAWSGVGPNSPLHF
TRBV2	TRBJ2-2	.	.	TGTGCCAGCAGCCTCGGACAGACGAACACCGGGGAGCTGTTTTTT	CASSLGQTNTGELFF
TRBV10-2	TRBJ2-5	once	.	TGCGCCAGCTCCCTAAACAGGCAAGAGACCCAGTACTTC	CASSLNRQETQYF
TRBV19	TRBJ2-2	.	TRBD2	TGTGCCAGTAGTATTCGGGGAGGGACCGGGGAGCTGTTTTTT	CASSIRGGTGELFF
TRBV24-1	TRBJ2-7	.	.	TGTGCCACCAGTGATTTCTCCCGAGGGTCAACAATCCACGAGCAGTACTTC	CATSDFSRGSTIHEQYF
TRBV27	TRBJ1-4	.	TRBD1	TGTGCCAGCAGTTTTCGGGGACAGGAAAAACTGTTTTTT	CASSFRGQEKLFF
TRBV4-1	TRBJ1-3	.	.	TGCGCCAGCAGCCAAGAAAGGACTGGAGGAAACACCATATATTTT	CASSQERTGGNTIYF
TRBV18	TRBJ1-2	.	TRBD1	TGTGCCAGCTCACCGACAGGGGATAGTGACTATGGCTACACCTTC	CASSPTGDSDYGYTF
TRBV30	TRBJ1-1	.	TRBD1	TGTGCCTGGAGTGGACAGGGGGGGAGGAGCACTGAAGCTTTCTTT	CAWSGQGGRSTEAFF
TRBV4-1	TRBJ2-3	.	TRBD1	TGCGCCAGCAGCCCACAGGGGCTTGGCACAGATACGCAGTATTTT	CASSPQGLGTDTQYF
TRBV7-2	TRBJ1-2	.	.	.	CASSSYISAGYTF
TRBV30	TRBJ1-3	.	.	TGTGCCTGGAGTGTCGGTCTCGCCTCGGACACCATATATTTT	CAWSVGLASDTIYF
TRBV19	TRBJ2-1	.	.	TGTGCCACCCAGGGGGGCGCCCCCTACAATGAGCAGTTCTTC	CATQGGAPYNEQFF
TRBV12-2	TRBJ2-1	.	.	TGTGCAAGTCGCCAAGGCCTCCGGGACAGGGCGTTCGGTGAGCAGTTCTTC	CASRQGLRDRAFGEQFF
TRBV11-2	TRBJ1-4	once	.	TGTGCCAGCAGCTCGGGGAGCACTAATGAAAAACTGTTTTTT	CASSSGSTNEKLFF
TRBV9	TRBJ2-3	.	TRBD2	TGTGCCAGCAGCGGTAGCGGGGGGGGAACGCAGTATTTT	CASSGSGGGTQYF
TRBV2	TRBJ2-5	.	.	TGTGCCAGCAGTGAAGGGGGAGTTGGCCAAGAGACCCAGTACTTC	CASSEGGVGQETQYF
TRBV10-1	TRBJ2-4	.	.	TGCGCCAGCCAGAATAGAAGGGGCGTCCAAAACATTCAGTACTTC	CASQNRRGVQNIQYF
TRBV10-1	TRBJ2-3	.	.	TGCGCCAGCAGTGAACAGAACTCGGGATCAGATACGCAGTATTTT	CASSEQNSGSDTQYF
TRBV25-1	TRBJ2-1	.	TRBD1	TGTGCCAGCAGTGCCCCTGAGGGACAGGGGCCTGGTGAGCAGTTCTTC	CASSAPEGQGPGEQFF
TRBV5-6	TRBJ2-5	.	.	TGTGCCAGCAGCTCCCTATTGGAGGGAGGAAAGACCCAGTACTTC	CASSSLLEGGKTQYF
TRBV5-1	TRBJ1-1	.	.	TGCGCCAGCAGCTTGGCAGGGCACCAGGGAACTGAAGCTTTCTTT	CASSLAGHQGTEAFF
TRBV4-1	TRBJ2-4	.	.	TGCGCCAGCTCCATAGGGGGGGCATACACCAAAAACATTCAGTACTTC	CASSIGGAYTKNIQYF
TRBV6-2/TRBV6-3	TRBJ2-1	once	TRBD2	TGTGCCAGCAGTTACGCCCTAGCGGGCAATGAGCAGTTCTTC	CASSYALAGNEQFF
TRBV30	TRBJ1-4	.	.	TGTGCCTGGAGTGTTAATACGGCGGTGTTTTTT	CAWSVNTAVFF
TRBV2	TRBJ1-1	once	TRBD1	TGTGCCAGCAGTGAAGGACAGGGGAAGGACACTGAAGCTTTCTTT	CASSEGQGKDTEAFF
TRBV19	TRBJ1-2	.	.	TGTGCCAGTAGTATGGGGGGTGTGCGCGGCTACACCTTC	CASSMGGVRGYTF